This entry lists 32 T cell receptor beta chains sequenced from one sample in a study of response to subunit inactivated influenza vaccine. TCRdb ran MiXCR on the RT-PCR reads and lists one entry per CDR3 protein. Of 540,000 or so distinct CDR3 sequences listed, 10% to 15% are singletons. Specimen: PBMCs from blood, collected around seven weeks after vaccination. Receptors originate from a man aged 50-59 years who received an inactivated influenza vaccine.

This clonotype was observed at least ten times. This sequence joins TRBV6-2 or TRBV6-3 and TRBJ2-5; D not certain. The CDR3 sequence is 12 residues long. Germline loops: CDR1 MNHEY, CDR2 SVGEGT. Deletions cut 2 bases from V and 4 bases from J, with 5 bases between. The CDR3 DNA reads as TGTGCCAGCAGTTACATCGGAGAGACCCAGTACTTC. This gives the protein CASSYIGETQYF.

The table lists this clonotype with a few counts. V is TRBV29-1 and J is TRBJ1-2; TRBD1 aligns across 10 bases. CDR1 and CDR2 from the germline V gene are SQVTM and ANQGSEA. This CDR3 is 13 amino acids long. Unmatched junction bases numbered 5, after V lost 2 bases and J lost 8 bases. The CDR3 here is CSVESGQGIGYTF. Written as DNA, the CDR3 is TGCAGCGTTGAATCGGGACAGGGGATCGGCTACACCTTC.

This clonotype was detected a few times. The V and J genes are TRBV20-1 and TRBJ2-1; 7 positions agree with TRBD2. Germline CDR1 is DFQATT and CDR2 is SNEGSKA (reference sequence). V shed 7 bases and J 6 bases; nucleotides not matched to a gene: 9. This CDR3 has 13 residues. CDR3 DNA: TGCAGTGGGGGGGGGTTAACGGGCAATGAGCAGTTCTTC. Protein: CSGGGLTGNEQFF.

This clonotype was recorded a few times. The chain is built from TRBV18 and TRBJ2-5; perhaps TRBD2 as D (5 bases). Germline V CDR1 and CDR2: KGHSH, LQKENI. Trimming removed 3 bases at V and 4 bases at J, with 15 bases between. This CDR3 is built from 15 residues. The CDR3 loop is CASSPLGGSSETQYF. CDR3 nucleotides: TGTGCCAGCTCACCCCTTGGCGGGTCGTCAGAGACCCAGTACTTC.

This chain joins TRBV7-2 and TRBJ2-3; tentative D call: TRBD2 (7 bases). CDR3 length equals 15 residues. V gave up 4 bases and J gave up 5 bases, with 16 bases separating them. Germline-derived CDR1 and CDR2 are SGHTA and FQGNSA. CDR3 protein: CASSSNGGRGDTQYF. CDR3 coding DNA: TGTGCCAGCAGCTCGAACGGGGGGCGCGGAGATACGCAGTATTTT.

This clonotype was counted between two and nine times. The chain is built from TRBV10-3 and TRBJ1-4, with D uncertain. The length of the CDR3 is 12 residues. The ends were cut back, 3 bases at V and 7 bases at J, with 6 bases in the middle. Looked up from germline, CDR1 is ENHRY and CDR2 is SYGVKD. CDR3 residues: CAISDPPEKLFF. The CDR3 DNA follows: TGTGCCATCAGTGATCCCCCTGAAAAACTGTTTTTT.

The chain recombines TRBV20-1 with TRBJ2-3; D may match TRBD1 or TRBD2 (6 bases each). Germline CDR1 DFQATT, CDR2 SNEGSKA (reference sequence). This CDR3 is built from 15 residues. V shed 4 bases and J shed 1 base, with 15 bases lying between them. The CDR3 protein is CSAMAVRGGTDTQYF. CDR3 sequence (DNA): TGCAGTGCTATGGCGGTGAGGGGGGGCACAGATACGCAGTATTTT.

This clonotype was detected a few times. V and J are TRBV2 and TRBJ2-2; D call uncertain. Germline V lookup: CDR1 SNHLY, CDR2 FYNNEI. The CDR3 spans 14 residues. V shed 7 bases and J shed 1 base, with 10 bases lying between them. The DNA of the CDR3 is TGTGCCAGCAAGAAAGTGATGAACACCGGGGAGCTGTTTTTT. It codes for CASKKVMNTGELFF.

This clonotype turned up a few times. V and J are TRBV7-2 and TRBJ2-4; TRBD1 matches 7 bases. J lost 8 bases, V lost 5 bases, and 12 bases had no gene match. CDR1 is SGHTA, CDR2 FQGNSA, per germline. The CDR3 is 15 residues long. CDR3 region: CASSPWTGGLDIQYF. CDR3 sequence (DNA): TGTGCCAGCAGCCCCTGGACAGGAGGTTTGGACATTCAGTACTTC.

The chain combines TRBV2 with TRBJ2-7, with 8 bases identical to TRBD2. With 9 bases clipped from V and 3 bases from J, the junction kept 10 bases outside the gene matches. The CDR3 is 14 amino acids. Germline-derived CDR1 and CDR2 are SNHLY and FYNNEI. Here the CDR3 DNA reads TGTGCCAGTCTAGGGACTAGAGGGGGCTACGAGCAGTACTTC. Amino acids: CASLGTRGGYEQYF.

The gene calls are TRBV3-1 and TRBJ1-1; 7 bases are a match to TRBD1. Germline V CDR1 and CDR2: LGHDT, YNNKEL (reference sequence). The V and J ends lost 5 bases and 12 bases, in that order; junction bases with no gene match: 12. The CDR3 totals 13 residues. The CDR3 region is CASSLGQLSVSFF. CDR3 nucleotide sequence: TGTGCCAGCAGCTTGGGACAGCTAAGTGTGTCTTTCTTT.

The sample holds many counts of this clonotype. The chain joins TRBV20-1 to TRBJ2-3; the D call may be TRBD1 or TRBD2 (5 bases each). CDR3 length: 15 amino acids. Trimming pared 3 bases from V and 0 bases from J, leaving 13 bases between. From germline, CDR1 is DFQATT and CDR2 SNEGSKA (reference sequence). CDR3 protein: CSARAGTTSTDTQYF. CDR3 in DNA: TGCAGTGCTAGGGCCGGGACGACTAGCACAGATACGCAGTATTTT.

This clonotype was picked up a small number of times. The chain couples TRBV12-3 or TRBV12-4 to TRBJ1-1; D is uncertain. Trimming removed 3 bases at V and 1 base at J, with 15 bases between. The CDR3 totals 16 residues. CDR3 in amino acids: CASSFLGYRRNTEAFF. In DNA, the CDR3 is TGTGCCAGCAGTTTCTTGGGTTATCGGCGGAACACTGAAGCTTTCTTT.

This clonotype was counted only a few times. This chain connects TRBV20-1 to TRBJ2-3; 8 positions match TRBD2. The junction had 12 bases not matched to a gene; V was cut back by 2 bases and J by 5 bases. CDR1 and CDR2 (germline): DFQATT, SNEGSKA (reference sequence). This CDR3 spans 16 amino acids. CDR3 amino acids: CSARSLSAGGRDTQYF. In nucleotides, the CDR3 is TGCAGTGCTAGATCCCTATCGGCGGGGGGCAGAGATACGCAGTATTTT.

This clonotype occurred many times. The chain has TRBV5-1 and TRBJ2-1; D perhaps matches TRBD2 (5 bases). The CDR3 is made up of 14 amino acids. Germline V gene lookup returns CDR1 SGHRS and CDR2 YFSETQ. V was cut by 0 bases and J by 5 bases, with 9 bases left in between. CDR3 residues: CASSLEGLNNEQFF. The DNA of the CDR3 is TGCGCCAGCAGCTTGGAAGGACTTAACAATGAGCAGTTCTTC. The full variable domain, with the rest looked up from reference TRBV5-1 and TRBJ2-1, is KAGVTQTPRYLIKTRGQQVTLSCSPISGHRSVSWYQQTPGQGLQFLFEYFSETQRNKGNFPGRFSGRQFSNSRSEMNVSTLELGDSALYLCASSLEGLNNEQFFGPGTRLTVL.

This clonotype occurred a few times. Here the CDR3 reads CASSPKTSGSHNEQFF. The CDR3 DNA sequence: TGTGCCAGCTCACCGAAGACTAGCGGGAGCCACAATGAGCAGTTCTTC. The rearrangement uses TRBV18 and TRBJ2-1, with 12 bases that match TRBD2. The CDR3 has 16 residues. Germline V gene sequence: CDR1 KGHSH, CDR2 LQKENI. V shed 3 bases, J shed 5 bases, and the junction held 5 bases outside the gene matches. Combining the CDR3 with reference TRBV18 and TRBJ2-1 gives the whole variable domain NAGVMQNPRHLVRRRGQEARLRCSPMKGHSHVYWYRQLPEEGLKFMVYLQKENIIDESGMPKERFSAEFPKEGPSILRIQQVVRGDSAAYFCASSPKTSGSHNEQFFGPGTRLTVL.

This clonotype was seen a handful of times. The J gene is TRBJ1-4, the V gene TRBV10-2; D is possibly TRBD1 (5 bases). Germline assignment: CDR1 WSHSY and CDR2 SAAADI. V was pared by 7 bases and J by 8 bases, with 14 bases between. This CDR3 spans 13 amino acids. The CDR3 sequence is CASTGSVGEKLFF. The CDR3 coding sequence is TGCGCCAGCACAGGGAGTGTAGGCGAAAAACTGTTTTTT.

This clonotype occurred a few times. CDR3 nucleotide sequence: TGTGCCAGCACCTCAGGGTCGGCAAACATTCAGTACTTC. Its translation: CASTSGSANIQYF. The chain is built from TRBV12-3 or TRBV12-4 and TRBJ2-4; D perhaps matches TRBD1 (5 bases). Trimming removed 7 bases from V and 6 bases from J, with 13 bases in between. CDR3 length: 13 amino acids.

The DNA for the CDR3 is TGTGCCAGCAGCAAACCCAGGGGGATAGCCAAAAACATTCAGTACTTC. Protein sequence: CASSKPRGIAKNIQYF. The chain employs TRBV21-1 and TRBJ2-4; the table calls TRBD1, which could not be checked here. TRBV21-1 counts as a pseudogene. The CDR3 extends over 16 amino acids.

This clonotype was found a few times. This chain links TRBV29-1 with TRBJ1-3; D is undetermined. In germline, CDR1 is SQVTM, CDR2 ANQGSEA. V shed 4 bases and J shed 0 bases, with 4 bases lying between them. The CDR3 consists of 12 residues. The CDR3, as DNA: TGCAGCGTTGCCAGCTCTGGAAACACCATATATTTT. Translation gives CSVASSGNTIYF.

The chain uses TRBV5-1 and TRBJ1-2; D not certain. Germline loops: CDR1 SGHRS, CDR2 YFSETQ. The CDR3 is made up of 16 amino acids. The V gene lost 1 base and the J gene lost 5 bases, with 18 bases spanning the gap. The CDR3 DNA reads as TGCGCCAGCAGCTTGCCCGACGGAGCGCCGTCTTATGGCTACACCTTC. This gives the protein CASSLPDGAPSYGYTF.

This clonotype came up a few times. The V gene is TRBV4-3, the J gene TRBJ2-7; 9 bases match TRBD2. Germline V gives CDR1 LGHNA, CDR2 YSLEER. CDR3 length: 16 amino acids. V was pared by 4 bases and J by 5 bases, with 12 bases of the junction left unmatched. CDR3 in amino acids: CASSPSFAGGPHEQYF. The CDR3 DNA follows: TGCGCCAGCAGCCCCTCATTCGCGGGAGGGCCCCACGAGCAGTACTTC.

This clonotype has more than one count but fewer than ten. The V call is TRBV3-1, the J call TRBJ1-1; D remains ambiguous. Germline CDR1 is LGHDT and CDR2 is YNNKEL (reference sequence). The length of the CDR3 is 14 residues. The V end lost 3 bases, the J end lost 1 base, and 9 bases lay between the germline ends. CDR3 residues: CASSHLQQNTEAFF. The CDR3 nucleotides read TGTGCCAGCAGCCACTTACAGCAGAACACTGAAGCTTTCTTT.

The gene calls are TRBV6-2 or TRBV6-3 and TRBJ1-4; TRBD1 is a possible D gene (5 bases). Trimming cost V 2 bases and J 10 bases, with 14 bases left between them. Per the germline V gene, CDR1 is MNHEY and CDR2 is SVGEGT. This CDR3 is built from 14 residues. CDR3 nucleotide sequence: TGTGCCAGCAGTTACGGGGCAGGCGCGCGAAAACTGTTTTTT. It specifies CASSYGAGARKLFF.

The table lists this clonotype with a few counts. The V and J genes are TRBV5-6 and TRBJ2-3; D is unclear. The V gene's germline CDR1 is SGHDT and CDR2 YYEEEE. The CDR3 sequence is 12 residues long. V lost 4 bases, J lost 6 bases, and 9 bases lay in between. The chain's CDR3 is CASSRSEDTQYF. The CDR3 DNA follows: TGTGCCAGCAGCCGGAGTGAGGATACGCAGTATTTT.

This clonotype turned up a few times. The chain links TRBV7-2 to TRBJ2-7, with D perhaps TRBD1 (6 bases). Trimming stripped 4 bases from V and 5 bases from J, with 15 bases between. The CDR3 consists of 14 residues. Germline CDR1 SGHTA, CDR2 FQGNSA. CDR3 coding DNA: TGTGCCAGCAGCTATACAGGGCCAAGGAACGAGCAGTACTTC. The encoded protein is CASSYTGPRNEQYF.

This rearrangement joins TRBV30 to TRBJ2-2; D may be TRBD1 (5 bases). This CDR3 has 13 amino acids. Germline CDR1 GTSNPN, CDR2 SVGIG (reference sequence). CDR3 DNA sequence: TGTGCACGGGCAGGGTTCAGTACCGGGGAGCTGTTTTTT. This gives the protein CARAGFSTGELFF.

V and J are TRBV29-1 and TRBJ2-1; 10 bases are shared with TRBD1. J lost 2 bases, V lost 7 bases, and 8 bases had no gene match. The CDR3 totals 15 residues. CDR1 is SQVTM, CDR2 ANQGSEA, per germline. CDR3 sequence reads: CSAAPGTGAYNEQFF. The CDR3 DNA is TGCAGCGCAGCTCCCGGGACAGGGGCCTACAATGAGCAGTTCTTC.

The sample holds many counts of this clonotype. V is TRBV10-2 and J is TRBJ2-5; D is unclear. The CDR3 length is 12 residues. The V gene lost 3 bases and the J gene lost 4 bases, with 6 bases spanning the gap. Germline CDR1 WSHSY, CDR2 SAAADI. This chain's CDR3 is CASSDLGETQYF. Written as DNA, the CDR3 is TGCGCCAGCAGTGACTTGGGAGAGACCCAGTACTTC.

The rearrangement joins TRBV7-2 to TRBJ1-1, with 7 bases that match TRBD1. There are 16 residues in the CDR3. Germline-derived CDR1 and CDR2 are SGHTA and FQGNSA. The trim removed 5 bases at V and 4 bases at J, leaving 13 bases unmatched. CDR3 DNA sequence: TGTGCCAGCAGCGTTGACAGGGCCGGTTGGGGCACTGAAGCTTTCTTT. Amino acid sequence: CASSVDRAGWGTEAFF.

On this clonotype itself: An end of the junction differs from the germline gene, which may be a read error. This chain links TRBV20-1 with TRBJ2-5; D gene ambiguous. Germline V lookup: CDR1 DFQATT, CDR2 SNEGSKA (reference sequence). The CDR3 consists of 13 residues. The CDR3 bases are TGCAGTTCTAGAGATAATGGGGTGCAGACCCAGTACTTC. Translated, it gives CSSRDNGVQTQYF.

This clonotype was seen more than once but under ten times. The chain combines TRBV4-3 with TRBJ2-4, with D perhaps TRBD1 or TRBD2 (5 bases each). CDR1 and CDR2 (germline): LGHNA, YSLEER. V was shortened by 0 bases and J by 7 bases, with 19 bases between the two germline ends. The CDR3 consists of 17 residues. CDR3 sequence (DNA): TGCGCCAGCAGCCAAGATTGGGGCGGGTTCACGGCCAACATTCAGTACTTC. Its translation: CASSQDWGGFTANIQYF.